This TCR beta chain emerged from a study of T cells in tuberculosis. Overall study context: Sequenced TCRs come from CD1B-GMM tetramer-binding T cells. Study-level findings and limits: Smaller distances to GMM-specific TCRs suggested their expansion in active tuberculosis. Active tuberculosis patients had shorter CDR3-alpha; the beta difference was nonsignificant.

In regard to this clone: Its antigen is undetermined.

At study entry, adolescents had tuberculin skin tests and IGRA screening. Assay used: immunoSEQ multiplex PCR; TCRdb lists only in-frame clones, some missing. The data show tens of thousands of clones, nearly 95% seen once. Sequenced sample: PBMCs. The TCR originated in a donor aged 10 to 29 with latent tuberculosis or without tuberculosis infection.

In DNA, the CDR3 is TGTGCCAGCAGCTTGGTCTCGTCGTCCCCTAACAATCAGCCCCAGCATTTT. As protein: CASSLVSSSPNNQPQHF. The J gene is TRBJ1-5, the V gene TRBV5-5; D gene uncertain. In germline, CDR1 is SGHKS, CDR2 YYEKEE (reference sequence). The CDR3 is 17 amino acids. Deletions cut 0 bases from V and 3 bases from J, with 16 bases between.